The 21 T cell receptor beta chains given below trace back to one sample, sequenced in a study of CD8 T cells in ankylosing spondylitis. Overall study results and limits: One TCR beta motif, made up of seven to nine highly homologous variants, appeared characteristic of ankylosing spondylitis blood.

What these receptors recognize is not known. TCRdb processed the 5' RACE reads anew with MiXCR; each CDR3 protein has one entry. This table holds about 750,000 distinct CDR3 sequences, about 20% found once. Sequenced material: blood, either unsorted or a sorted T cell fraction (not recorded which). Receptors were obtained from a male donor with ankylosing spondylitis.

About this clonotype itself: An end of the junction differs from the germline gene, which may be a read error. This chain links TRBV7-7 with TRBJ1-4, with D possibly being TRBD1 (6 bases). This CDR3 is 15 amino acids long. CDR1 and CDR2 (germline): SSHAT, FNYEAQ (reference sequence). CDR3 bases: TGTGCTAGCAGCCCAGGGGTGGCAACTAATGAAAAACTGTTTTTT. Translation gives CASSPGVATNEKLFF.

The J gene is TRBJ2-2, the V gene TRBV15; D is undetermined. V lost 0 bases and J lost 3, with 5 bases in between. The CDR3 runs to 14 residues. CDR1 and CDR2 from the germline V gene are LNHNV and YYDKDF (reference sequence). The CDR3 here is CATSRDGDTGELFF. The CDR3 DNA is TGTGCCACCAGCAGAGATGGGGACACCGGGGAGCTGTTTTTT.

The CDR3 sequence is CASSEGTQSWQPQHF. The CDR3 DNA reads TGTGCCAGCAGTGAAGGGACCCAAAGCTGGCAGCCCCAGCATTTT. The rearrangement uses TRBV6-1 and TRBJ1-5; no reliable D call. Germline CDR1 and CDR2: MNHNS and SASEGT. Trimming left V 1 base short and J 7 bases short, with 14 bases between. The CDR3 extends over 15 amino acids.

The chain links TRBV7-9 to TRBJ1-4; D may be TRBD1 (5 bases). V was shortened by 9 bases and J by 8 bases, with 16 bases between the two germline ends. Germline lookup yields CDR1 SEHNR and CDR2 FQNEAQ (reference sequence). This CDR3 is built from 13 residues. CDR3 sequence (DNA): TGTGCCAGTCAGACAGCAGCGTACGAAAAACTGTTTTTT. It translates to CASQTAAYEKLFF.

This clonotype was detected a few times. The chain carries TRBV4-3 and TRBJ2-1; D is undetermined. There are 14 residues in the CDR3. The V end lost 0 bases, the J end lost 6 bases, and 9 bases lay between the germline ends. Germline V gives CDR1 LGHNA, CDR2 YSLEER. In nucleotides, the CDR3 is TGCGCCAGCAGCCAAGATAACAGTGCCAATGAGCAGTTCTTC. Its translation is CASSQDNSANEQFF.

There are a few counts of this clonotype. This chain uses TRBV15 with TRBJ1-4, with 8 bases fitting TRBD1. The V gene end was trimmed by 5 bases and the J gene end by 4 bases; junction bases not matched to a gene: 6. The CDR3 contains 15 residues. Germline V CDR1 and CDR2: LNHNV, YYDKDF (reference sequence). The CDR3 here is CATSGSTGGNEKLFF. CDR3 DNA: TGTGCCACCAGCGGATCAACAGGGGGTAATGAAAAACTGTTTTTT.

This rearrangement joins TRBV13 to TRBJ1-6; D gene uncertain. The germline V gene encodes CDR1 PRHDT and CDR2 FYEKMQ (reference sequence). This CDR3 comprises 14 residues. V lost 0 bases to trimming and J lost 7 bases, with 7 bases between them. CDR3 region: CASSLGGLNSPLHF. In DNA form, the CDR3 reads TGTGCCAGCAGCTTAGGAGGCTTAAATTCACCCCTCCACTTT.

The chain couples TRBV4-1 to TRBJ2-3, with 8 bases lining up with TRBD1. Trimming removed 3 bases from V and 4 bases from J; junction bases left unmatched: 6. Looked up from germline, CDR1 is MGHRA and CDR2 is YSYEKL. There are 15 residues in the CDR3. The CDR3 region is CASSQPGQGSDTQYF. CDR3 in DNA: TGCGCCAGCAGCCAGCCCGGACAGGGATCAGATACGCAGTATTTT.

This clonotype was counted a few times. The V call is TRBV15, the J call TRBJ1-2; D is undetermined. V was clipped by 0 bases and J by 7 bases, with 12 bases between them. The CDR3 runs 14 residues. Germline assignment: CDR1 LNHNV and CDR2 YYDKDF (reference sequence). This CDR3 reads CATSREGWQIGYTF. The DNA for the CDR3 is TGTGCCACCAGCAGAGAGGGGTGGCAAATTGGCTACACCTTC.

This clonotype was recorded once. The rearrangement uses TRBV20-1 and TRBJ2-7; either TRBD1 or TRBD2 may fit D (5 bases each). Germline V CDR1 and CDR2: DFQATT, SNEGSKA (reference sequence). The V gene lost 6 bases and the J gene lost 0 bases, with 15 bases spanning the gap. The CDR3 consists of 14 residues. CDR3 residues: CSAAGAKASYEQYF. CDR3 DNA: TGCAGTGCGGCCGGGGCCAAAGCCTCCTACGAGCAGTACTTC.

This clonotype turned up a few times. The chain joins TRBV6-2 or TRBV6-3 to TRBJ1-2, with TRBD1 as a possible D gene (6 bases). CDR1 MNHEY and CDR2 SVGEGT come from the germline V gene. CDR3 length equals 13 residues. V lost 7 bases to trimming and J lost 6 bases, with 15 bases between them. CDR3 in amino acids: CASTNGGADGYTF. The CDR3 nucleotides are TGTGCCAGCACCAACGGGGGGGCGGATGGCTACACCTTC.

The sample holds a few counts of this clonotype. The chain uses TRBV12-3 or TRBV12-4 and TRBJ2-3; 9 bases agree with TRBD1. With 4 bases clipped from V and 3 bases from J, the junction kept 5 bases outside the gene matches. The CDR3 is 15 residues long. This chain's CDR3 is CASSSTGGWTDTQYF. CDR3 sequence (DNA): TGTGCCAGCAGTTCTACAGGGGGCTGGACAGATACGCAGTATTTT.

This clonotype turned up a few times. J is TRBJ2-7 and V is TRBV15; D uncertain. The germline V gene encodes CDR1 LNHNV and CDR2 YYDKDF (reference sequence). Trimming removed 2 bases at V and 6 bases at J, with 8 bases between. This CDR3 has 12 residues. CDR3 sequence reads: CATSRFYGEQYF. The CDR3 DNA sequence: TGTGCCACCAGCAGATTTTATGGCGAGCAGTACTTC. Supplemented by reference TRBV15 and TRBJ2-7, the full variable domain reads DAMVIQNPRYQVTQFGKPVTLSCSQTLNHNVMYWYQQKSSQAPKLLFHYYDKDFNNEADTPDNFQSRRPNTSFCFLDIRSPGLGDTAMYLCATSRFYGEQYFGPGTRLTVT.

In its sample, this clonotype was seen a few times. The rearrangement links TRBV12-3 or TRBV12-4 to TRBJ2-2; 9 nucleotides align to TRBD1. This CDR3 contains 18 residues. With 5 bases clipped from V and 6 bases from J, the junction kept 16 bases outside the gene matches. CDR3: CASSLGQGRVLSAGELFF. CDR3 sequence (DNA): TGTGCCAGCAGTCTCGGACAGGGGCGGGTTTTGTCCGCCGGGGAGCTGTTTTTT.

This chain links TRBV29-1 with TRBJ2-2; D gene uncertain. The CDR3 extends over 14 amino acids. Germline V gene data show CDR1 as SQVTM and CDR2 as ANQGSEA. The V gene lost 6 bases and the J gene lost 5 bases, with 16 bases spanning the gap. CDR3 DNA: TGCAGCGTGGTGATCGACGGAAAAACCGGGGAGCTGTTTTTT. Translation: CSVVIDGKTGELFF.

The rearrangement uses TRBV4-1 and TRBJ2-1; TRBD2 agrees at 11 bases. The V gene end was trimmed by 3 bases and the J gene end by 4 bases; junction bases not matched to a gene: 8. This CDR3 contains 17 residues. Germline V gene data show CDR1 as MGHRA and CDR2 as YSYEKL. CDR3 DNA sequence: TGCGCCAGCAGCCAGCATAAGACTAGCGGGGTTTACAATGAGCAGTTCTTC. Translating gives CASSQHKTSGVYNEQFF.

The V and J genes are TRBV2 and TRBJ1-5; possibly TRBD1 for D (5 bases). CDR3 length: 14 residues. V lost 4 bases to trimming and J lost 3 bases, with 10 bases between them. CDR1 and CDR2 from the germline V gene are SNHLY and FYNNEI. The DNA of the CDR3 is TGTGCCAGCAGTGGACAGACTTTCAATCAGCCCCAGCATTTT. Its protein is CASSGQTFNQPQHF.

This clonotype was counted ten times or more. CDR3 protein: CSARGGGRDTEAFF. The CDR3 DNA reads TGCAGTGCTAGGGGGGGGGGAAGGGACACTGAAGCTTTCTTT. The chain uses TRBV20-1 and TRBJ1-1, with D possibly being TRBD1 (5 bases). With 3 bases removed from V and 3 bases from J, the gap between germline ends came to 14 bases. Germline values: CDR1 DFQATT, CDR2 SNEGSKA (reference sequence). This CDR3 has 14 residues.

The CDR3 here is CASSTFLAGGPPSYEQYF. CDR3 DNA: TGCGCCAGCAGCACATTCCTAGCGGGGGGACCCCCCTCCTACGAGCAGTACTTC. This rearrangement joins TRBV5-1 to TRBJ2-7, with 11 bases lining up with TRBD2. Losses at the gene ends were 4 bases for V and 0 bases for J; bases not matched to a gene: 12. This CDR3 is built from 18 residues. Germline V gene sequence: CDR1 SGHRS, CDR2 YFSETQ.

The chain links TRBV7-6 to TRBJ2-3; 9 bases fit TRBD2. CDR3 length: 17 residues. The J segment lost 0 bases and the V segment lost 3 bases, leaving 7 bases of the junction unmatched. CDR1 is SGHVS, CDR2 FNYEAQ, per germline. The CDR3 is CASSLTSGGYSTDTQYF. The CDR3 region has the DNA TGTGCCAGCAGCTTGACTAGCGGAGGCTATAGCACAGATACGCAGTATTTT.

The rearrangement uses TRBV2 and TRBJ1-6, with D unclear. This CDR3 comprises 14 residues. The V and J ends lost 7 bases and 4 bases respectively, with 11 bases between them. Germline CDR1 reads SNHLY; CDR2 reads FYNNEI. CDR3 amino acids: CASTTGAYNSPLHF. In DNA form, the CDR3 reads TGTGCCAGCACTACGGGAGCGTATAATTCACCCCTCCACTTT.